Listed below are T cell receptor beta chains from one sample, sequenced in a study of blood T cell repertoires in COVID-19. Assay used: immunoSEQ multiplex PCR; TCRdb lists only in-frame clones, some missing. This sample yields roughly 43,000 clones, of which approximately 86% are seen a single time; around 3.3% belongs to the top ten. The specimen sequenced was PBMCs or T cells enriched from blood (not recorded which). All receptors come from a woman aged 50 to 60 who had recovered from COVID-19. The CDR3 runs from the conserved cysteine through the conserved F or W. A D gene is named only where the DNA matches it firmly. Clone size, where shown, is once, few, many, or a class for clones that have expanded.

j_call: TRBJ1-1
d_call: NA
clone_size: NA
v_call: TRBV2
cdr3_nt: TGTGCCAGCAGCAGCCAGGGGTCCCAGAACACTGAAGCTTTCTTT
cdr3_aa: CASSSQGSQNTEAFF

j_call: TRBJ1-5
d_call: NA
clone_size: NA
v_call: TRBV18
cdr3_nt: TGTGCCAGCTCACCGATGGGCACCCCGGGAGGTCAGCCCCAGCATTTT
cdr3_aa: CASSPMGTPGGQPQHF

j_call: TRBJ1-4
d_call: TRBD1
clone_size: NA
v_call: TRBV7-2
cdr3_nt: TGTGCCAGCAGCGAGGGGCGGACAGGGGCCGTGTGGTGGGGTGAAAAACTGTTTTTT
cdr3_aa: CASSEGRTGAVWWGEKLFF

j_call: TRBJ2-7
d_call: NA
clone_size: NA
v_call: TRBV5-4
cdr3_nt: TGTGCCAGCAGCTCTCGAGGGGGTCACTACGAGCAGTACTTC
cdr3_aa: CASSSRGGHYEQYF

j_call: TRBJ2-6
d_call: TRBD1
clone_size: NA
v_call: TRBV9
cdr3_nt: TGTGCCAGCAGCGTCTCCGGGACAGGGCGGTCTGGGGCCAACGTCCTGACTTTC
cdr3_aa: CASSVSGTGRSGANVLTF

j_call: TRBJ1-4
d_call: NA
clone_size: NA
v_call: TRBV25-1
cdr3_nt: TGTGCCAGCAGTGCGTGGGGGCTCGGTGAAAAACTGTTTTTT
cdr3_aa: CASSAWGLGEKLFF

j_call: TRBJ2-5
d_call: TRBD1
clone_size: NA
v_call: TRBV5-1
cdr3_nt: TGCGCCAGCAGCTTGGGGGACAGGGCGAAGACCCAGTACTTC
cdr3_aa: CASSLGDRAKTQYF

j_call: TRBJ1-4
d_call: TRBD1
clone_size: NA
v_call: TRBV25-1
cdr3_nt: TGTGCCAGCAGTGAATCGACAGGGGGTGAAAAACTGTTTTTT
cdr3_aa: CASSESTGGEKLFF

j_call: TRBJ2-7
d_call: TRBD1
clone_size: NA
v_call: TRBV5-1
cdr3_nt: TGCGCCAGCAGCAGGAGTGTAGAAGGACAGGGCTACGAGCAGTACTTC
cdr3_aa: CASSRSVEGQGYEQYF

j_call: TRBJ2-1
d_call: NA
clone_size: NA
v_call: TRBV6-1
cdr3_nt: TGTGCCAGCAGTGAACAGGGAGGAGGGAATGAGCAGTTCTTC
cdr3_aa: CASSEQGGGNEQFF

j_call: TRBJ2-5
d_call: NA
clone_size: NA
v_call: TRBV7-2
cdr3_nt: TGTGCCAGCAGCTTAGGGGGAGCCGGGGGAGAGACCCAGTACTTC
cdr3_aa: CASSLGGAGGETQYF

j_call: TRBJ2-5
d_call: NA
clone_size: NA
v_call: TRBV11-2
cdr3_nt: TGTGCCAGCAGCCCAGGGTGGACGGAGACCCAGTACTTC
cdr3_aa: CASSPGWTETQYF

j_call: TRBJ1-2
d_call: NA
clone_size: NA
v_call: TRBV5-5
cdr3_nt: TGTGCCAGCAGCCCGGCGGTAGGGGCCAGTCGGTACTATGGCTACACCTTC
cdr3_aa: CASSPAVGASRYYGYTF

j_call: TRBJ2-3
d_call: NA
clone_size: NA
v_call: TRBV29-1
cdr3_nt: TGCAGCGTACGTACAGGGTCTAGCACAGATACGCAGTATTTT
cdr3_aa: CSVRTGSSTDTQYF

j_call: TRBJ2-5
d_call: TRBD2
clone_size: NA
v_call: TRBV19
cdr3_nt: TGTGCCAGTAGTCGGGACTACCGCGGAGAGACCCAGTACTTC
cdr3_aa: CASSRDYRGETQYF

j_call: TRBJ2-3
d_call: NA
clone_size: NA
v_call: TRBV5-1
cdr3_nt: TGCGCCAGCAGCTTACAGGGAAGCACAGATACGCAGTATTTT
cdr3_aa: CASSLQGSTDTQYF

j_call: TRBJ1-5
d_call: NA
clone_size: NA
v_call: TRBV27
cdr3_nt: TGTGCCACGCACTGTCGTCAGCCCCAGCATTTT
cdr3_aa: CATHCRQPQHF

j_call: TRBJ1-1
d_call: NA
clone_size: NA
v_call: TRBV5-8
cdr3_nt: TGTGCCAGCAGCTTCGGTCCCCGAACGGACACTGAAGCTTTCTTT
cdr3_aa: CASSFGPRTDTEAFF

j_call: TRBJ2-1
d_call: NA
clone_size: NA
v_call: TRBV12-5
cdr3_nt: TGTGCTAGTGGTTTGACCAGGGGACATGAGCAGTTCTTC
cdr3_aa: CASGLTRGHEQFF

j_call: TRBJ1-6
d_call: TRBD1
clone_size: NA
v_call: TRBV19
cdr3_nt: TGTGCCAGTAGTGCCGAGACAGGGCACCAATATTCACCCCTCCACTTT
cdr3_aa: CASSAETGHQYSPLHF

j_call: TRBJ2-7
d_call: NA
clone_size: NA
v_call: TRBV6-2/TRBV6-3
cdr3_nt: TGTGCCAGCAGTTACCCCATCCAGGAGCAGTACTTC
cdr3_aa: CASSYPIQEQYF

j_call: TRBJ1-5
d_call: NA
clone_size: NA
v_call: TRBV2
cdr3_nt: TGTGCCAGCAGCGGCGAGAGGGTTGGTCAGCCCCAGCATTTT
cdr3_aa: CASSGERVGQPQHF

j_call: TRBJ2-5
d_call: NA
clone_size: NA
v_call: TRBV6-2/TRBV6-3
cdr3_nt: TGTGCCAGCAGCCCCGGTTTACAAGAGACCCAGTACTTC
cdr3_aa: CASSPGLQETQYF

j_call: TRBJ1-6
d_call: TRBD1
clone_size: NA
v_call: TRBV27
cdr3_nt: TGTGCCAGCAGGGCTGCGGGACAGATTAATTCACCCCTCCACTTT
cdr3_aa: CASRAAGQINSPLHF

j_call: TRBJ2-2
d_call: NA
clone_size: NA
v_call: TRBV5-1
cdr3_nt: TGCGCCAGCCGGGAACAGGGTAACACCGGGGAGCTGTTTTTT
cdr3_aa: CASREQGNTGELFF

j_call: TRBJ2-1
d_call: NA
clone_size: NA
v_call: TRBV18
cdr3_nt: TGTGCCAGCTCACCAGTCGATGTCCCCGGGAATGAGCAGTTCTTC
cdr3_aa: CASSPVDVPGNEQFF

j_call: TRBJ1-4
d_call: TRBD1
clone_size: NA
v_call: TRBV7-9
cdr3_nt: TGTGCCAGCAGCTCCCGACAGGGCTTGAATGAAAAACTGTTTTTT
cdr3_aa: CASSSRQGLNEKLFF

j_call: TRBJ2-3
d_call: TRBD1
clone_size: NA
v_call: TRBV19
cdr3_nt: TGTGCCAGTAGTATAAGGGGGCGAACAGATACGCAGTATTTT
cdr3_aa: CASSIRGRTDTQYF

j_call: TRBJ1-5
d_call: TRBD1
clone_size: NA
v_call: TRBV27
cdr3_nt: TGTGCCAGCAGTTTAATAGGACAGGGAGGCAATCAGCCCCAGCATTTT
cdr3_aa: CASSLIGQGGNQPQHF

j_call: TRBJ2-3
d_call: TRBD2
clone_size: NA
v_call: TRBV7-8
cdr3_nt: TGTGCCAGCAGCTTAAGAACTAGCGGGGGCACCTACAGCACAGATACGCAGTATTTT
cdr3_aa: CASSLRTSGGTYSTDTQYF

j_call: TRBJ2-1
d_call: TRBD2
clone_size: NA
v_call: TRBV30
cdr3_nt: TGTGCCGGACAGCGGGGGGCAGGCTACAATGAGCAGTTCTTC
cdr3_aa: CAGQRGAGYNEQFF

j_call: TRBJ1-1
d_call: NA
clone_size: once
v_call: TRBV28
cdr3_nt: TGTGCCAGCAGGCGCCAGGGTTACACTGAAGCTTTCTTT
cdr3_aa: CASRRQGYTEAFF

j_call: TRBJ2-7
d_call: NA
clone_size: NA
v_call: TRBV5-6
cdr3_nt: TGTGCCAGCAGCCAACTAGCAAGCACTAGTTCCGAGCAGTACTTC
cdr3_aa: CASSQLASTSSEQYF

j_call: TRBJ2-5
d_call: TRBD2
clone_size: NA
v_call: TRBV5-1
cdr3_nt: TGCGCCAGCAGCTTGGAGGTAGCGGGGGAGGACCAGTACTTC
cdr3_aa: CASSLEVAGEDQYF

j_call: TRBJ2-5
d_call: NA
clone_size: NA
v_call: TRBV6-5
cdr3_nt: TGTGCCAGCAGTTCGCGGGGCCCGCAAGAGACCCAGTACTTC
cdr3_aa: CASSSRGPQETQYF

j_call: TRBJ2-1
d_call: TRBD2
clone_size: few
v_call: TRBV5-1
cdr3_nt: TGCGCCAGCAGCTTGGGGGGGACTAGCGGTAACAATGAGCAGTTCTTC
cdr3_aa: CASSLGGTSGNNEQFF

j_call: TRBJ2-5
d_call: TRBD2
clone_size: NA
v_call: TRBV15
cdr3_nt: TGTGCCACCAGCAGAGAACGAGCGGGGGCTCCCCCAGAGACCCAGTACTTC
cdr3_aa: CATSRERAGAPPETQYF

j_call: TRBJ1-3
d_call: NA
clone_size: NA
v_call: TRBV28
cdr3_nt: TGTGCCAGCAGTTTGGGAAAGGGGGTAATCTCTGGAAACACCATATATTTT
cdr3_aa: CASSLGKGVISGNTIYF

j_call: TRBJ2-6
d_call: NA
clone_size: NA
v_call: TRBV19
cdr3_nt: TGTGCCAGTAGCCCCACTGGGGCCAACGTCCTGACTTTC
cdr3_aa: CASSPTGANVLTF

j_call: TRBJ2-5
d_call: NA
clone_size: NA
v_call: TRBV28
cdr3_nt: TGTGCCAGCAGTCTCGGACGGCGGGGAGAGACCCAGTACTTC
cdr3_aa: CASSLGRRGETQYF

j_call: TRBJ2-7
d_call: NA
clone_size: NA
v_call: TRBV5-6
cdr3_nt: TGTGCCAGCAGCTTGCAGGGGTCCTACGAGCAGTACTTC
cdr3_aa: CASSLQGSYEQYF

j_call: TRBJ1-1
d_call: TRBD1
clone_size: NA
v_call: TRBV5-6
cdr3_nt: TGTGCCAGCAGCACCGGGCACAGGGGAGAAGCTTTCTTT
cdr3_aa: CASSTGHRGEAFF

j_call: TRBJ1-1
d_call: NA
clone_size: NA
v_call: TRBV30
cdr3_nt: TGTGCCTGGAATCCCGGTTTGAACACTGAAGCTTTCTTT
cdr3_aa: CAWNPGLNTEAFF

j_call: TRBJ2-7
d_call: NA
clone_size: NA
v_call: TRBV28
cdr3_nt: TGTGCCAGCAGTTCCTTCCTCGGGCAGTACTTC
cdr3_aa: CASSSFLGQYF

j_call: TRBJ2-7
d_call: TRBD1
clone_size: NA
v_call: TRBV7-9
cdr3_nt: TGTGCCAGCAGCTGGGGACAGGGTCGATCCTACGAGCAGTACTTC
cdr3_aa: CASSWGQGRSYEQYF

j_call: TRBJ2-7
d_call: TRBD2
clone_size: NA
v_call: TRBV5-1
cdr3_nt: TGCGCCAGCAGCTTGGCAGGGCTAGCGGGAGTATACGAGCAGTACTTC
cdr3_aa: CASSLAGLAGVYEQYF